The 10 T cell receptor beta chains below come from one sample, sequenced in a study of Ad26.COV2.S vaccination and SARS-CoV-2 variants. Libraries were prepared by immunoSEQ multiplex PCR; TCRdb keeps only in-frame clonotypes and omits some of them. Seen here are 430,000 or so clones, more than 80% observed once, and the top ten hold 12%. Treatment denoted: some 20 received Ad26.COV2.S at low or high dose, single or two shots; about 5 received placebo; per-sample allocation not given. Material that was analyzed had been drawn on day 63 after the first vaccine or placebo injection. Sequenced here: peripheral blood, sampled in a trial of Ad26.COV2.S vaccine versus placebo. Receptors were obtained from a person between 18 and 60 years old who received the Ad26.COV2.S COVID-19 vaccine or a placebo.

The rearrangement uses TRBV11-2 and TRBJ1-2; a possible D gene is TRBD1 (6 bases). Trimming took off 5 bases at V and 5 bases at J, with 12 bases between the two ends. The CDR3 is 13 amino acids. Looked up from germline, CDR1 is SGHAT and CDR2 is FQNNGV. The CDR3 DNA reads TGTGCCAGCAGCCAAGACAGGTCTTATGGCTACACCTTC. As protein: CASSQDRSYGYTF.

The gene calls are TRBV19 and TRBJ1-5; perhaps TRBD1 as D (5 bases). Germline loops: CDR1 LNHDA, CDR2 SQIVND (reference sequence). V was shortened by 11 bases and J by 6 bases, with 23 bases between the two germline ends. The CDR3 consists of 15 residues. The CDR3 DNA is TGTGCCGAACCAATATCCGGGGGAAGGTCTCAGCCCCAGCATTTT. Translating it yields CAEPISGGRSQPQHF.

The chain uses TRBV28 and TRBJ2-7; no definite D call. CDR3 length: 15 residues. The V gene's germline CDR1 is MDHEN and CDR2 SYDVKM. V lost 6 bases and J 7 bases, leaving 22 bases between the germline ends. The CDR3 coding sequence is TGTGCCAGCAGATCGGGTGGTGGGAAGGTATGGGAGCAGTACTTC. Its protein product is CASRSGGGKVWEQYF.

This clone was seen at least ten times. The chain employs TRBV7-9 and TRBJ1-2, with D hard to call. The germline V and J ends were trimmed by 6 bases and 3 bases, with 2 bases remaining between them. CDR1 and CDR2 (germline): SEHNR, FQNEAQ (reference sequence). The CDR3 length is 10 residues. The DNA of the CDR3 is TGTGCCAGCAGGGACTATGGCTACACCTTC. This encodes CASRDYGYTF.

The chain combines TRBV5-4 with TRBJ2-2; D is possibly TRBD1 or TRBD2 (5 bases each). The length of the CDR3 is 15 residues. V was pared by 2 bases and J by 7 bases, with 15 bases between. Germline lookup yields CDR1 SGHNT and CDR2 YYREEE (reference sequence). CDR3 sequence reads: CASSFRQGGGGELFF. CDR3 nucleotides: TGTGCCAGCAGCTTCCGTCAGGGCGGAGGCGGGGAGCTGTTTTTT.

DNA for the CDR3: TGTGCCAGCAGTGTTGACAGGGCCAATGAAAAACTGTTTTTT. Residues: CASSVDRANEKLFF. The rearrangement joins TRBV2 to TRBJ1-4; TRBD1 matches 7 bases. The CDR3 extends over 14 amino acids. The J segment lost 5 bases and the V segment lost 4 bases, leaving 4 bases of the junction unmatched. Germline assignment: CDR1 SNHLY and CDR2 FYNNEI.

V and J are TRBV2 and TRBJ2-7, with D possibly matching TRBD2 (6 bases). The germline CDR1 and CDR2 sequences are SNHLY and FYNNEI. The CDR3 has 14 amino acids. The V gene lost 6 bases and the J gene lost 0 bases, with 12 bases spanning the gap. CDR3 amino acids: CASRTRGFSYEQYF. CDR3 nucleotides: TGTGCCAGCAGAACCCGGGGGTTCTCCTACGAGCAGTACTTC.

This chain joins TRBV3-1 (or the pseudogene TRBV3-2) and TRBJ1-1; D is ambiguous. The V gene lost 4 bases and the J gene lost 1 base, with 10 bases spanning the gap. The CDR3 totals 14 residues. Germline V gene data show CDR1 as LGHDT and CDR2 as YNNKEL (reference sequence). The CDR3 loop is CASSPWTGNTEAFF. Written as DNA, the CDR3 is TGTGCCAGCAGCCCGTGGACCGGGAACACTGAAGCTTTCTTT.

The CDR3 loop is CASSPLAGGLHEQFF. The CDR3 DNA follows: TGTGCCAGCTCACCGCTAGCGGGAGGACTACATGAGCAGTTCTTC. This chain links TRBV18 with TRBJ2-1, with 11 bases aligning to TRBD2. After removal of 3 bases from V and 8 bases from J, the junction contained 6 bases not matched to a gene. Germline loops: CDR1 KGHSH, CDR2 LQKENI. CDR3 length: 15 residues. Drawing the rest from reference TRBV18 and TRBJ2-1, the complete variable domain is NAGVMQNPRHLVRRRGQEARLRCSPMKGHSHVYWYRQLPEEGLKFMVYLQKENIIDESGMPKERFSAEFPKEGPSILRIQQVVRGDSAAYFCASSPLAGGLHEQFFGPGTRLTVL.

The chain joins TRBV19 to TRBJ2-1, with D possibly TRBD2 on 6 matching bases. Germline-derived CDR1 and CDR2 are LNHDA and SQIVND (reference sequence). The V and J ends lost 8 bases and 4 bases respectively, with 9 bases between them. The length of the CDR3 is 12 residues. This CDR3 is CASRDWYNEQFF. The DNA of the CDR3 is TGTGCCAGTCGGGACTGGTACAATGAGCAGTTCTTC.